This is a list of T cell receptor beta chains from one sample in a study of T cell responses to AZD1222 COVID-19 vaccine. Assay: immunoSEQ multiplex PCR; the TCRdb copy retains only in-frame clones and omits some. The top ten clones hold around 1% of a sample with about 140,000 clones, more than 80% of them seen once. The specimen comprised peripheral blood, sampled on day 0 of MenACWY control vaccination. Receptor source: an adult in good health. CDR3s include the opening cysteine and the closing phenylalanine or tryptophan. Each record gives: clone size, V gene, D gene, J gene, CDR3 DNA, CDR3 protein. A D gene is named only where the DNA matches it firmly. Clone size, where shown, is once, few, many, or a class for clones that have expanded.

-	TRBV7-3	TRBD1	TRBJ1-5	TGTGCCAGCAGCTTATACGGGACAGGTGCTCAGCCCCAGCATTTT	CASSLYGTGAQPQHF
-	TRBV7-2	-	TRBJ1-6	TGTGCCAGCAGCTTCGTTGGCGGGAATTCACCCCTCCACTTT	CASSFVGGNSPLHF
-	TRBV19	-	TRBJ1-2	TGTGCCAGTAGTATCGGCAGGGGTAACTATGGCTACACCTTC	CASSIGRGNYGYTF
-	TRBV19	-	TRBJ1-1	TGTGCCAGTAGTATAGGAGGTCGCGGCACTGAAGCTTTCTTT	CASSIGGRGTEAFF
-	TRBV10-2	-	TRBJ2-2	TGCGCCAGCAGTGAAGAGACGGAGACCGGGGAGCTGTTTTTT	CASSEETETGELFF
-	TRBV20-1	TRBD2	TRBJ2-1	TGCAGTGCTAGTAGCGGGAACTACAATGAGCAGTTCTTC	CSASSGNYNEQFF
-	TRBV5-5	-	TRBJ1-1	TGTGCCAGCAGCTTCACAGGGAACACTGAAGCTTTCTTT	CASSFTGNTEAFF
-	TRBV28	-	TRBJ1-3	TGTGCCACGATGACACAACTGAGGGGAAACACCATATATTTT	CATMTQLRGNTIYF
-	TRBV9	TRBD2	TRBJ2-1	TGTGCCAGCAGCTCCCTAGCGGGGGGGCTCGTCCCTGAGCAGTTCTTC	CASSSLAGGLVPEQFF
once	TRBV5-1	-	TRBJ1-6	TGCGCCAGCAGCTTGGAGGCACATCGCTATAATTCACCCCTCCACTTT	CASSLEAHRYNSPLHF
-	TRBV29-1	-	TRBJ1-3	TGCAGCGCCACCCGGAGCCGTCGCGGAAACACCATATATTTT	CSATRSRRGNTIYF
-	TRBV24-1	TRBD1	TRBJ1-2	TGTGCCACCAGTGCCCCCGGCGGGACCGGGACAGGGGGGGGCTATGGCTACACCTTC	CATSAPGGTGTGGGYGYTF
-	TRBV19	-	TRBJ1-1	TGTGCCAGTAGTATAATCATTGGCTTACTGAACACTGAAGCTTTCTTT	CASSIIIGLLNTEAFF
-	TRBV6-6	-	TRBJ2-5	TGTGCCAGCAGACGCTTAGCGGAGACCCAGTACTTC	CASRRLAETQYF
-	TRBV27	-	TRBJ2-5	TGTGCCAGCGCCCAAGGACCCGAGACCCAGTACTTC	CASAQGPETQYF
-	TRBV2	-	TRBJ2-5	TGTGCCAGCAGGTGGGCTACCCAAGAGACCCAGTACTTC	CASRWATQETQYF
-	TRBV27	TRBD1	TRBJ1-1	TGTGCCAGCATCCCATCGACAGGGGAGCTTTTGAACACTGAAGCTTTCTTT	CASIPSTGELLNTEAFF
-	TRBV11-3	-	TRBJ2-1	TGTGCCAGCAGCGCGGGCCCCCAACGGGAGCAGTTCTTC	CASSAGPQREQFF
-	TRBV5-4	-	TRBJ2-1	TGTGCCAGCAGCTATAGTGTTGAGCAGTTCTTC	CASSYSVEQFF
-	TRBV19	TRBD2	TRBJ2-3	TGTGCCAGTAGTAGGCCTAGCGGGGGAAATACGCAGTATTTT	CASSRPSGGNTQYF